The 6 T cell receptor beta chains in this list originate from one sample, sequenced in a study of PD-1 and CTLA-4 blockade in melanoma. The table came from immunoSEQ multiplex PCR; TCRdb's copy has only in-frame clones and leaves some out. The sample records 10,000 to 13,000 clones, about four fifths being singletons. Sequenced here: CD8+ T cells from peripheral blood, sampled from a patient given anti-PD-1 treatment. The receptors originated from a human donor with melanoma.

V and J are TRBV4-1 and TRBJ2-3, with 8 bases lining up with TRBD2. V lost 3 bases to trimming and J lost 2 bases; unmatched junction nucleotides: 7. The CDR3 runs to 16 residues. Germline V gene data show CDR1 as MGHRA and CDR2 as YSYEKL. CDR3 in amino acids: CASSQAGTRPTDTQYF. CDR3 nucleotide sequence: TGCGCCAGCAGCCAGGCCGGGACTAGACCCACAGATACGCAGTATTTT.

The chain couples TRBV7-9 to TRBJ1-1; 9 bases agree with TRBD1. V was pared by 7 bases and J by 6 bases, with 6 bases of the junction left unmatched. The CDR3 spans 13 residues. Germline CDR1 SEHNR, CDR2 FQNEAQ (reference sequence). The DNA for the CDR3 is TGTGCCAGCACCTATACAGGGGGCTCTGAAGCTTTCTTT. Translated, it gives CASTYTGGSEAFF.

This chain links TRBV29-1 with TRBJ1-1; D not certain. The CDR3 has 13 residues. V lost 3 bases and J 8 bases, leaving 16 bases between the germline ends. Germline CDR1 SQVTM, CDR2 ANQGSEA. The CDR3 nucleotides are TGCAGCGTTGATCTCTTAAATAGCAGGGAAGCTTTCTTT. As protein: CSVDLLNSREAFF.

This clone was seen only a few times. The V and J genes are TRBV11-2 and TRBJ1-6; D is undetermined. The CDR3 runs to 17 residues. Per the germline V gene, CDR1 is SGHAT and CDR2 is FQNNGV. The V gene lost 0 bases and the J gene lost 0 bases, with 9 bases spanning the gap. Here the CDR3 DNA reads TGTGCCAGCAGCTTAGATGGGGAAAGCTCCTATAATTCACCCCTCCACTTT. It is translated as CASSLDGESSYNSPLHF.

V usage is TRBV3-1 (or the pseudogene TRBV3-2) and J usage is TRBJ2-1; 7 bases map to TRBD1. In germline, CDR1 is LGHDT, CDR2 YNNKEL (reference sequence). This CDR3 is built from 17 residues. J gave up 0 bases and V 6 bases, and 11 bases lay outside the gene matches. CDR3 bases: TGTGCCAGCAGGAAAGGAAGGGACAGAAGCTCCTACAATGAGCAGTTCTTC. This codes for CASRKGRDRSSYNEQFF.

The chain recombines TRBV27 with TRBJ2-6; D not resolved. The V end lost 5 bases, the J end lost 2 bases, and 7 bases lay between the germline ends. This CDR3 is built from 14 residues. The germline gives CDR1 MNHEY, CDR2 SMNVEV (reference sequence). CDR3 nucleotide sequence: TGTGCCAGCAGTGTGGGTGCTGGGGCCAACGTCCTGACTTTC. Protein: CASSVGAGANVLTF.